One T cell receptor beta chain is described in this entry. This clonotype has more than one count but fewer than ten. The specificity of this receptor is unknown. Base quality data are lacking; no much larger clone is found one base away. The meaning of the sample's treatment or condition label: live attenuated yellow fever vaccine strain. A standard Ficoll-Paque protocol was used to isolate PBMCs from peripheral blood. Dynabeads CD4 and CD8 positive selection kits were used to isolate the CD4 and CD8 T-cell fractions. TriZol was used to extract RNA from bulk PBMCs, from CD4 and CD8 fractions, and from dextramer-positive and dextramer-negative fractions. This record comes from a study of T cells after yellow fever vaccination (dated by TCRdb to about 2019). Background for the entire study: Libraries from fractions with low cell numbers were prepared with the SMART-Seq v4 Ultra Low Input RNA kit. To track T-cell clones before and after primary and booster YFV17D yellow fever vaccination, bulk TCR alpha and beta repertoires were sequenced longitudinally. Two healthy male donors, one aged 18 to 30 and one aged 30 to 40 years, were included in the cohort. Blood was drawn at multiple timepoints before and after primary and secondary immunization, with bulk PBMC replicates and cell subsets isolated.

TCRdb records Illumina NovaSeq 6000 as the sequencer. TCR cDNA was synthesized by 5'RACE template switching, through which a universal primer site and unique molecular identifiers were introduced. Priming of cDNA synthesis was performed from both the TCR alpha and TCR beta constant segments. Two PCR steps were used to amplify libraries, with sample barcodes and sequencing adapters being added in the second step. Libraries were sequenced on Illumina HiSeq 2500 (2x100 bp) or NovaSeq (2x150 bp). Per the authors' processing: Demultiplexing of reads and collapsing into UMI consensus sequences were performed with MIGEC, and V(D)J alignment was carried out with MiXCR. Vaccine-responding clonotypes were identified with edgeR using replicate PBMC samples, with FDR below 0.01 and a log2 fold change above 5 up to day 15 being required. Each bulk clonotype was labeled CD4 or CD8 based on which sequenced repertoire, CD4 or CD8, contained the clonotype at higher abundance. TCRdb passed the public sequencing reads through fastp at Q25 and MiXCR, retaining productive beta sequences. When rows share a CDR3 protein, they turn into one entry using the most common DNA and genes. TCRdb, rather than the study authors, made the V and J calls. Counted in this sample were some 300,000 distinct CDR3 sequences; roughly 8.7% of them appeared once. The ten largest clones represent around 3.1% of the sample.

Study-level results and caveats: Only a couple of donors were included in the study, so the extent to which the findings can be generalized is limited. Computational filtering was needed because FACS-sorted repertoires could contain abundant contaminating clonotypes from the bulk population. After the booster, most clones that had expanded after primary vaccination were detected again (almost 97% of CD4 and 88% of CD8), suggesting broad maintenance of memory. A small fraction of clonotypes appeared in both the CD4 and CD8 compartments, likely as a result of convergent recombination. Compared with the primary T-cell response, the secondary T-cell response was weaker but faster, peaking on day 5 rather than day 15.

The specimen was CD4+ T cells sorted from PBMCs, collected 5 days after the yellow fever booster vaccination. This sequence was found in a man between 18 and 35 years old who received the YFV17D yellow fever vaccine.

In nucleotide form, the sequence is TGTGCCAGCAGCTTAGACAGGGAAGCTGAAGCTTTCTTT. It translates to CASSLDREAEAFF. The sequence joins TRBV11-1 to TRBJ1-1; TRBD1 could be the D gene, as 6 bases match. The CDR3, from cysteine to phenylalanine, totals 13 residues. Of the read, only the CDR3 DNA is kept; its 39 bases are in frame from base 1. A distance of 9 bases separates the germline ends of V and J, which lose 1 base and 6 bases respectively. In the germline V gene (reference sequence), CDR1 corresponds to SGHAT and CDR2 to FQDESV.